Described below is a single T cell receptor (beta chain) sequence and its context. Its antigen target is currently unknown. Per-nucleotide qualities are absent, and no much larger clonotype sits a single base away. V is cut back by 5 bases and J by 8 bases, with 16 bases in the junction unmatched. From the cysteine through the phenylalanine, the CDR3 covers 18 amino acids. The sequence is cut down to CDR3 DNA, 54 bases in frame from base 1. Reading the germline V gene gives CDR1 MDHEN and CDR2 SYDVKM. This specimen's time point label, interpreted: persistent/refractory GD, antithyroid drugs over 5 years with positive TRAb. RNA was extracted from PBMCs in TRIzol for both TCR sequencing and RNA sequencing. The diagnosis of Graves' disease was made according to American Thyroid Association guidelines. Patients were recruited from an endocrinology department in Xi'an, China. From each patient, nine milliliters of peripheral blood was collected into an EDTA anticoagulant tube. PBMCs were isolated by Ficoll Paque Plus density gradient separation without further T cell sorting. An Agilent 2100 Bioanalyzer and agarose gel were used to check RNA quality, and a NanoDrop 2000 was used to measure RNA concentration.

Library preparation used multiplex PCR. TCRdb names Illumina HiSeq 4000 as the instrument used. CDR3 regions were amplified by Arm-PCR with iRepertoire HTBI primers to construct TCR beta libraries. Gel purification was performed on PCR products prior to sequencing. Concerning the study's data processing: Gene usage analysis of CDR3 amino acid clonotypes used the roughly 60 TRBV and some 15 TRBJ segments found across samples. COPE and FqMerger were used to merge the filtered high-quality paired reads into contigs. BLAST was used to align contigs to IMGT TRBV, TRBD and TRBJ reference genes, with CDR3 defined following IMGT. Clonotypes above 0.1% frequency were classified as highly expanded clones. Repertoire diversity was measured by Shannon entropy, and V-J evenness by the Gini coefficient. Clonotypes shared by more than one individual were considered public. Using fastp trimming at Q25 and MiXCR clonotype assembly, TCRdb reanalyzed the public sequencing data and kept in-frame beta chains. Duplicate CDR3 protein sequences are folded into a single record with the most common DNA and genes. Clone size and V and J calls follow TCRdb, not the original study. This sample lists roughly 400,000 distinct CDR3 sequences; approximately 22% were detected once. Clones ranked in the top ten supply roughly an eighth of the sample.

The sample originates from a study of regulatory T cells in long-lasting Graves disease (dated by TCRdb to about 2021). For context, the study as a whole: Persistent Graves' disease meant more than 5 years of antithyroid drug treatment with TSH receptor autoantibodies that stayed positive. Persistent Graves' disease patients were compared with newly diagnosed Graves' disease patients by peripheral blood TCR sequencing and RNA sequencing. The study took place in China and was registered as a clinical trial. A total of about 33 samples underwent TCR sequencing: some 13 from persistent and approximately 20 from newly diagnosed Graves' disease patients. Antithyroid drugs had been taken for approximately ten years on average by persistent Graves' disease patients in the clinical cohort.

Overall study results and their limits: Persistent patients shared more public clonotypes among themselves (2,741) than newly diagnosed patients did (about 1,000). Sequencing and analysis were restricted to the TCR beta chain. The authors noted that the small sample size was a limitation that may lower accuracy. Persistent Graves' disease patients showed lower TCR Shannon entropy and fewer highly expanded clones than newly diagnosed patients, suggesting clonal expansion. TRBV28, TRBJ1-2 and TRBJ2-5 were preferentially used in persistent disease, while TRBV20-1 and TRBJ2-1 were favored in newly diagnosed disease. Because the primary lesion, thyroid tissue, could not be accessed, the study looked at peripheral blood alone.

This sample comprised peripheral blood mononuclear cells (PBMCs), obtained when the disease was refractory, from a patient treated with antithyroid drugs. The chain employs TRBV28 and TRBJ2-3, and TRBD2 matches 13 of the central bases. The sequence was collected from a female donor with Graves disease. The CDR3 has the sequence CASSPADSQLAGGRTQYF. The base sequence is TGTGCCAGCAGTCCCGCGGACTCCCAACTAGCGGGAGGGCGTACGCAGTATTTT.